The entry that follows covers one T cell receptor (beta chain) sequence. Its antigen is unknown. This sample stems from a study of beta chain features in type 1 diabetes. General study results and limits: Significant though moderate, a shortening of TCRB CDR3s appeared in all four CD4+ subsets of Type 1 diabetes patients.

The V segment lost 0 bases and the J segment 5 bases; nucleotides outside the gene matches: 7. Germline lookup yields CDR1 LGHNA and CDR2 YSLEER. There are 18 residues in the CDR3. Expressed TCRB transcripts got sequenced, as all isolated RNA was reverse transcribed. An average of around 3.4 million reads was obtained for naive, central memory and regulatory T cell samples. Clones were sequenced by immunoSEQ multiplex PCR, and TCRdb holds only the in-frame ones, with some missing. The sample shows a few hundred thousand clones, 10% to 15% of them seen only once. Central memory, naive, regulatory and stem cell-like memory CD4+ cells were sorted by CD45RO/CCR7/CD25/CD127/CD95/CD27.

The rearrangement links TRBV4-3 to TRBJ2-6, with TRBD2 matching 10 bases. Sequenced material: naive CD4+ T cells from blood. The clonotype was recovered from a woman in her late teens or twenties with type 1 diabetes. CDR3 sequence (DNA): TGCGCCAGCAGCCAAGAAGTAGCGGGGGGCCGGTGGGCCAACGTCCTGACTTTC. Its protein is CASSQEVAGGRWANVLTF.